Presented here are 9 T cell receptor beta chains from one specimen sequenced in a study of T-cell reconstitution after alpha-beta-depleted transplantation in children. Unique molecular identifiers were used in preparing the TCRbeta library. MiXCR was run by TCRdb on the PCR reads, yielding one entry per CDR3 protein. The sample contains about 600,000 distinct CDR3 sequences, 23% of which appear only once. Sequenced material: PBMCs, mostly from graft donor cells, taken 360 days after TCRalphabeta/CD19-depleted stem cell transplant. Every receptor here comes from a boy in the first two years of life who had a stem cell transplant for acute myeloid leukemia, so the T cells may come from the graft donor.

This clonotype has a handful of counts. The chain combines TRBV20-1 with TRBJ1-5; 7 bases are a match to TRBD1. CDR1 DFQATT and CDR2 SNEGSKA come from the germline V gene (reference sequence). The CDR3 loop spans 14 amino acids. With V trimmed by 0 bases and J by 10 bases, 9 bases remained unmatched. CDR3 sequence reads: CSARDQQGNRPQHF. In DNA form, the CDR3 reads TGCAGTGCTAGAGATCAACAGGGGAATCGTCCCCAGCATTTT.

The chain links TRBV7-2 to TRBJ2-7; 7 nucleotides line up with TRBD1. Per germline, CDR1 SGHTA and CDR2 FQGNSA. Losses at the gene ends were 0 bases for V and 2 bases for J; bases not matched to a gene: 4. The CDR3 is made up of 15 amino acids. The CDR3 loop reads CASSLAVGTAYEQYV. The CDR3 bases are TGTGCCAGCAGCTTAGCGGTCGGGACAGCCTACGAGCAGTACGTC.

The chain joins TRBV28 to TRBJ1-2, with 9 bases identical to TRBD1. CDR1 and CDR2 (germline): MDHEN, SYDVKM. The ends lost 7 bases at V and 7 bases at J; junction bases unmatched: 10. The CDR3 contains 14 residues. CDR3 loop: CASTPWTGAGGYTF. The CDR3 DNA follows: TGTGCCAGCACCCCTTGGACAGGGGCCGGTGGCTACACCTTC.

This clonotype has just a few counts. This sequence joins TRBV5-1 and TRBJ2-6; D uncertain. CDR1 and CDR2 from the germline V gene are SGHRS and YFSETQ. CDR3 length: 12 amino acids. V was shortened by 6 bases and J by 3 bases, with 4 bases between the two germline ends. The CDR3 coding sequence is TGCGCCAGCACAGTTGGGGCCAACGTCCTGACTTTC. Its translation: CASTVGANVLTF.

In its sample, this clonotype was seen many times. J is TRBJ2-2 and V is TRBV11-3, with D unclear. The CDR3 contains 14 residues. Trimming stripped 5 bases from V and 5 bases from J, with 12 bases between. The germline V gene has CDR1 SGHNT and CDR2 YENEEA. The CDR3 DNA reads TGTGCCAGCAGCCATCGTCAAGGGACCGGGGAGCTGTTTTTT. Translated, it gives CASSHRQGTGELFF.

This chain joins TRBV6-5 and TRBJ1-3; 7 nucleotides agree with TRBD1. Germline lookup yields CDR1 MNHEY and CDR2 SVGAGI. The V and J ends lost 1 base and 2 bases, in that order; junction bases with no gene match: 2. This CDR3 is 15 amino acids long. The CDR3 region is CASSYWRGPGNTIYF. The CDR3 DNA reads TGTGCCAGCAGTTACTGGAGGGGGCCTGGAAACACCATATATTTT.

This clonotype came up once. The CDR3 DNA sequence: TGTGCCAGCAGTTCTCGGGGGCCGGAGACCCAGTACTTC. It encodes CASSSRGPETQYF. The chain couples TRBV28 to TRBJ2-5, with D perhaps being TRBD1 or TRBD2 (6 bases each). The V gene's germline CDR1 is MDHEN and CDR2 SYDVKM. The CDR3 spans 13 residues. V gave up 4 bases and J gave up 5 bases, with 11 bases separating them.

This clonotype was seen a handful of times. V usage is TRBV20-1 and J usage is TRBJ1-3; 8 nucleotides agree with TRBD1. V gave up 4 bases and J gave up 3 bases; unmatched junction bases: 5. The CDR3 runs 14 residues. The germline V gene encodes CDR1 DFQATT and CDR2 SNEGSKA (reference sequence). The CDR3 nucleotides are TGCAGTGCTAATTCCAGGGGGCTTGGAAACACCATATATTTT. This translates into CSANSRGLGNTIYF.

The rearrangement uses TRBV2 and TRBJ1-1; D is perhaps TRBD1 (5 bases). Germline lookup yields CDR1 SNHLY and CDR2 FYNNEI. V dropped 9 bases and J dropped 2 bases, with 7 bases sitting between them. This CDR3 region has 11 residues. The CDR3 DNA reads TGTGCCAGATGGGACAACACTGAAGCTTTCTTT. This sequence encodes CARWDNTEAFF.